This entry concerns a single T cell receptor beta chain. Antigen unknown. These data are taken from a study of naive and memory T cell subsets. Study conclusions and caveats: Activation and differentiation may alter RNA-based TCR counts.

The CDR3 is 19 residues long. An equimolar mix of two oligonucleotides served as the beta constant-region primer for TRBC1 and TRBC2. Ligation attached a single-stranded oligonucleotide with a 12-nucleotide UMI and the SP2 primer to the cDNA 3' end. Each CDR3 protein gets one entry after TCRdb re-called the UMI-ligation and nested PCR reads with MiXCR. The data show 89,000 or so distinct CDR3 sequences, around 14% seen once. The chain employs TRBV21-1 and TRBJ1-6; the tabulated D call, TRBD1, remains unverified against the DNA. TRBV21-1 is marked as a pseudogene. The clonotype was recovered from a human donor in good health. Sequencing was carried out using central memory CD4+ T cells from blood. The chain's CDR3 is CASSKELGQQSHDNSPLHF. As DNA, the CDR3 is TGTGCCAGCAGCAAGGAGCTAGGACAGCAGTCGCATGATAATTCACCCCTCCACTTT.